This T cell receptor beta chain was captured by sequencing in a study of blood T cells in healthy people across ages. Study at large: For every two T cells, template switching captured about one barcoded beta molecule.

This CDR3 has 18 amino acids. Combining a sample-barcoded 5' primer with a J-beta primer mix, a second PCR ran for roughly 7 to 11 cycles. Each cDNA molecule, via a template-switch adaptor with 12 random nucleotides, was tagged. Via MiXCR, TCRdb re-called the 5' RACE reads, giving one row per CDR3 protein. The data show about 800,000 distinct CDR3 sequences, just under 25% seen once. Donors ranged from roughly 6 to 95 years old and were healthy Caucasians in Russia. These data also formed part of another study, on T cells of mothers and their children.

What was sequenced was blood. The receptor was derived from a boy younger than 18 in good health. The rearrangement uses TRBV21-1 and TRBJ2-3; the table's D call, TRBD1, was not checked against the DNA. TRBV21-1 corresponds to a pseudogene. CDR3 residues: CASSFRQGTTHNRDTQYF. CDR3 coding DNA: TGTGCCAGCAGCTTTCGCCAGGGGACGACTCATAATCGGGATACGCAGTATTTT.